Presented here are 6 T cell receptor beta chains from one specimen sequenced in a study of low-dose radiotherapy and immunotherapy resistance in tumors. TRAV and TRBV primers primed cDNA for both TCRalpha and TCRbeta. The authors ran 15 to 25 PCR cycles to amplify TCRs with a constant-region primer and V-primer adapter. TCRdb re-derived calls from the reads in MiXCR, one entry per CDR3 protein. Seen here are 5,000 to 7,500 distinct CDR3 sequences, roughly 80% observed once, and the top ten hold 5.9%. The receptors were sampled from a human donor with advanced metastatic prostate, ovarian, gallbladder or colorectal cancer (not recorded which). This table probably holds off-target reads from a library built for another chain.

This sequence joins TRBV10-3 and TRBJ2-1, with a weak D call TRBD1 (5 bases). Germline CDR1 ENHRY, CDR2 SYGVKD. The CDR3 is made up of 15 amino acids. The V gene lost 2 bases and the J gene lost 5 bases, with 13 bases spanning the gap. The CDR3 DNA follows: TGTGCCATCAGTGAGCCCCTCTTCAGGGACAATGAGCAGTTCTTC. This gives the protein CAISEPLFRDNEQFF.

This chain joins TRBV6-5 and TRBJ2-7; D ambiguous. V lost 0 bases and J 0 bases, leaving 3 bases between the germline ends. This CDR3 spans 13 amino acids. In germline, CDR1 is MNHEY, CDR2 SVGAGI. The CDR3: CASSYSSSYEQYF. The CDR3 bases are TGTGCCAGCAGTTACTCTTCCTCCTACGAGCAGTACTTC.

The chain joins TRBV28 to TRBJ1-5, with 9 nucleotides matching TRBD1. The germline V gene has CDR1 MDHEN and CDR2 SYDVKM. V lost 6 bases and J lost 6; bases outside the gene matches: 9. The length of the CDR3 is 15 residues. CDR3: CASRKDRGGIQPQHF. CDR3 nucleotides: TGTGCCAGCAGAAAGGACAGGGGTGGAATTCAGCCCCAGCATTTT.

The chain employs TRBV11-2 and TRBJ1-1; possibly TRBD1 for D (6 bases). This CDR3 has 14 residues. Germline V lookup: CDR1 SGHAT, CDR2 FQNNGV. With 4 bases removed from V and 4 bases from J, the gap between germline ends came to 13 bases. In DNA form, the CDR3 reads TGTGCCAGCAGCTCGCAGCAGGGGAGCACTGAAGCTTTCTTT. Protein sequence: CASSSQQGSTEAFF.

The gene calls are TRBV24-1 and TRBJ2-5; D gene unclear. The germline gives CDR1 KGHDR, CDR2 SFDVKD. The CDR3 has 15 residues. The V gene lost 4 bases and the J gene lost 5 bases, with 16 bases spanning the gap. In nucleotides, the CDR3 is TGTGCCACCAGTGAGCCAGCCCTAGGTAGTGAGACCCAGTACTTC. Translated: CATSEPALGSETQYF.

The V and J genes are TRBV5-6 and TRBJ2-7; D gene ambiguous. The CDR3 extends over 13 amino acids. The V gene's germline CDR1 is SGHDT and CDR2 YYEEEE. Trimming shortened V by 7 bases and J by 4 bases, and 15 bases separated the two germline ends. The CDR3 region has the DNA TGTGCCAGCCTACGGGCCTCAGTGTACGAGCAGTACTTC. It translates to CASLRASVYEQYF.